The 19 T cell receptor beta chains below were found in one sample sequenced in a study of T-cell reconstitution after alpha-beta-depleted transplantation in children. A TCRbeta library incorporating unique molecular identifiers was prepared. TCRdb reanalysed the PCR reads using MiXCR and keeps one entry per CDR3 protein. Found here are about 460,000 distinct CDR3 sequences, roughly an eighth of them singletons; the top ten hold 4.5% to 6%. The input for sequencing was PBMCs from the stem cell graft donor, taken from the stem cell graft. These receptors all stem from a human donor who donated a stem cell graft to a child with combined immunodeficiency.

The sample holds many counts of this clonotype. The gene calls are TRBV29-1 and TRBJ2-7, with 9 bases aligning to TRBD1. Germline-derived CDR1 and CDR2 are SQVTM and ANQGSEA. V lost 6 bases, J lost 0 bases, and 3 bases stayed unmatched. The CDR3 spans 13 residues. CDR3 sequence (DNA): TGCAGCGTACAGGGGGCGAGCTCCTACGAGCAGTACTTC. Its translation: CSVQGASSYEQYF.

This clonotype was counted ten times or more. The chain combines TRBV29-1 with TRBJ2-1; 7 bases agree with TRBD1. The V and J ends lost 2 bases and 4 bases, in that order; junction bases with no gene match: 2. The CDR3 sequence is 13 residues long. Germline CDR1 reads SQVTM; CDR2 reads ANQGSEA. CDR3 amino acids: CSVEKGAYNEQFF. The CDR3 bases are TGCAGCGTTGAAAAGGGGGCATACAATGAGCAGTTCTTC.

This clonotype was picked up many times. V is TRBV7-2 and J is TRBJ1-2, with a possible D match to TRBD1 (6 bases). Germline CDR1 SGHTA, CDR2 FQGNSA. V lost 4 bases, J lost 4 bases, and 13 bases lay in between. This CDR3 spans 14 amino acids. CDR3 in amino acids: CASSSRTVVYGYTF. The CDR3 DNA reads TGTGCCAGCAGCTCAAGGACAGTCGTCTATGGCTACACCTTC. Together with reference TRBV7-2 and TRBJ1-2, the CDR3 gives the full variable domain: GAGVSQSPSNKVTEKGKDVELRCDPISGHTALYWYRQSLGQGLEFLIYFQGNSAPDKSGLPSDRFSAERTGGSVSTLTIQRTQQEDSAVYLCASSSRTVVYGYTFGSGTRLTVV.

In its sample, this clonotype was seen many times. The chain has TRBV12-3 or TRBV12-4 and TRBJ1-2, with a possible D match to TRBD1 (6 bases). The CDR3 sequence is 14 residues long. Trimming took 5 bases from V and 2 from J, leaving 12 bases between them. The CDR3, as DNA: TGTGCCAGCAGTCCCCGGGGGGCGAACTATGGCTACACCTTC. It translates to CASSPRGANYGYTF.

The genes are TRBV7-2 and TRBJ2-2; D gene unclear. The germline V and J ends were trimmed by 4 bases and 2 bases, with 8 bases remaining between them. Per germline, CDR1 SGHTA and CDR2 FQGNSA. The CDR3 has 14 amino acids. As DNA, the CDR3 is TGTGCCAGCAGCTCGTGGTTAAACACCGGGGAGCTGTTTTTT. It encodes CASSSWLNTGELFF.

A few counts support this clonotype. The junction does not match germline at one end; this may be a read error. The chain has TRBV29-1 and TRBJ2-1, with D uncertain. Germline loops: CDR1 SQVTM, CDR2 ANQGSEA. The CDR3 has 12 residues. The CDR3 DNA reads TGCAGCGTAGAAGAGAGGTTCAATGAGCAGTTCTTC. This encodes CSVEERFNEQFF.

At least ten counts were recorded for this clonotype. The V and J genes are TRBV5-1 and TRBJ2-1; TRBD2 agrees at 11 bases. Germline V gives CDR1 SGHRS, CDR2 YFSETQ. V shed 0 bases and J 9 bases; nucleotides not matched to a gene: 23. The CDR3 consists of 21 residues. CDR3 coding DNA: TGCGCCAGCAGCTTGGGGTCCACCGGGACAGGATATAGCGGGAGGGCCACTGAGCAGTTCTTC. This encodes CASSLGSTGTGYSGRATEQFF.

There are a few counts of this clonotype. The chain carries TRBV5-1 and TRBJ2-7; TRBD2 matches at 7 bases. With 4 bases clipped from V and 0 bases from J, the junction kept 7 bases outside the gene matches. CDR1 and CDR2 (germline): SGHRS, YFSETQ. The CDR3 length is 15 residues. The CDR3 DNA follows: TGCGCCAGCAGCCCATCCCGGGACTACTCCTACGAGCAGTACTTC. Protein sequence: CASSPSRDYSYEQYF.

This clonotype was seen a few times. V and J are TRBV9 and TRBJ2-3, with TRBD2 matching 8 bases. CDR1 and CDR2 (germline): SGDLS, YYNGEE. V shed 6 bases, J shed 0 bases, and the junction held 9 bases outside the gene matches. CDR3 length equals 16 residues. CDR3 bases: TGTGCCAGCACCCCGGGGGGGGACATTAGCACAGATACGCAGTATTTT. Translated: CASTPGGDISTDTQYF.

The V gene is TRBV7-2, the J gene TRBJ2-7; 10 positions agree with TRBD1. Germline assignment: CDR1 SGHTA and CDR2 FQGNSA. Trimming removed 1 base from V and 6 bases from J; junction bases left unmatched: 12. The length of the CDR3 is 17 residues. The CDR3 sequence: CASSLGLLGTGVSEQYF. CDR3 sequence (DNA): TGTGCCAGCAGCTTAGGTTTACTTGGGACAGGGGTCTCCGAGCAGTACTTC.

The V and J genes are TRBV30 and TRBJ2-7; TRBD1 might be the D (5 bases). Germline V CDR1 and CDR2: GTSNPN, SVGIG (reference sequence). V dropped 4 bases and J dropped 4 bases, with 8 bases sitting between them. The CDR3 runs 11 residues. As DNA, the CDR3 is TGTGCCTGGAACCAGGGTTACGAGCAGTACTTC. It encodes CAWNQGYEQYF.

This clonotype was recorded at least ten times. The gene calls are TRBV12-3 or TRBV12-4 and TRBJ2-2; no clear D gene. The CDR3 sequence is 12 residues long. Between the trimmed V and J ends, which lost 5 bases and 6 bases, there was a span of 7 bases. This CDR3 is CASSPQAGELFF. CDR3 bases: TGTGCCAGCAGTCCCCAGGCCGGGGAGCTGTTTTTT.

Many counts were recorded for this clonotype. Here the CDR3 DNA reads TGTGCCACCAGTGGTCCCCAAACTAGCGGGCCAAACAATGAGCAGTTCTTC. It encodes CATSGPQTSGPNNEQFF. V usage is TRBV24-1 and J usage is TRBJ2-1, with 9 nucleotides matching TRBD2. Germline lookup yields CDR1 KGHDR and CDR2 SFDVKD. The CDR3 is 17 residues long. V was clipped by 5 bases and J by 5 bases; unmatched bases: 12.

The sample holds many counts of this clonotype. This chain uses TRBV12-3 or TRBV12-4 with TRBJ2-3, with D unclear. The CDR3 contains 13 residues. Trimming pared 3 bases from V and 4 bases from J, leaving 8 bases between. Written as DNA, the CDR3 is TGTGCCAGCAGTTTTGAGCTAGCAGATACGCAGTATTTT. Protein: CASSFELADTQYF.

The chain couples TRBV7-3 to TRBJ2-3; the D is unclear. Trimming shortened V by 2 bases and J by 5 bases, and 8 bases separated the two germline ends. This CDR3 contains 13 residues. The V gene's germline CDR1 is SGHTA and CDR2 FQGTGA. In DNA, the CDR3 is TGTGCCAGCAGCTTAGGCTACTTAGATACGCAGTATTTT. This gives the protein CASSLGYLDTQYF.

This chain uses TRBV6-4 with TRBJ2-1; tentatively, D is TRBD2 (7 bases). This CDR3 comprises 21 residues. V gave up 5 bases and J gave up 0 bases, with 29 bases separating them. CDR1 MRHNA and CDR2 SNTAGT come from the germline V gene. Written as DNA, the CDR3 is TGTGCCAGCAGTCAGTATCTAAGCGGGGACACGACGAGAAGCTCCTACAATGAGCAGTTCTTC. It is translated as CASSQYLSGDTTRSSYNEQFF.

This clonotype was picked up a small number of times. V usage is TRBV5-1 and J usage is TRBJ1-1; D may be TRBD1 (5 bases). The V gene lost 4 bases and the J gene lost 1 base, with 11 bases spanning the gap. This CDR3 comprises 14 residues. CDR1 SGHRS and CDR2 YFSETQ come from the germline V gene. The CDR3 nucleotides are TGCGCCAGCAGCCCGGGGACGCAGAACACTGAAGCTTTCTTT. Translation: CASSPGTQNTEAFF.

The V call is TRBV19, the J call TRBJ2-7, with 8 bases that match TRBD1. V was clipped by 4 bases and J by 3 bases; unmatched bases: 2. CDR1 and CDR2 from the germline V gene are LNHDA and SQIVND (reference sequence). This CDR3 comprises 13 residues. Here the CDR3 reads CASSTGGVYEQYF. CDR3 in DNA: TGTGCCAGTAGTACAGGGGGCGTCTACGAGCAGTACTTC. The full variable domain, with the rest looked up from reference TRBV19 and TRBJ2-7, is DGGITQSPKYLFRKEGQNVTLSCEQNLNHDAMYWYRQDPGQGLRLIYYSQIVNDFQKGDIAEGYSVSREKKESFPLTVTSAQKNPTAFYLCASSTGGVYEQYFGPGTRLTVT.

This clonotype turned up a few times. The chain carries TRBV12-3 or TRBV12-4 and TRBJ2-3; 8 bases are a match to TRBD2. J lost 0 bases, V lost 5 bases, and 7 bases had no gene match. This CDR3 has 16 residues. The CDR3 DNA reads TGTGCCAGCAGTCCGGGGGGGGCACATAGCACAGATACGCAGTATTTT. Residues: CASSPGGAHSTDTQYF.